This T cell receptor (beta chain) was sequenced during a study of blood T cells in healthy people across ages (dated by TCRdb to between 2014 and 2016). About the study as a whole: In model experiments, roughly one uniquely barcoded TCR beta cDNA molecule per two T cells was captured by template switching. The study measured age-related changes in TCR beta repertoire diversity using deep sequencing normalized with unique cDNA molecular identifiers. The donors were split into four age groups: young (average 16 years), middle-aged (39), aged (more than 60) and long-lived (under 85). For two donors (one aged 18 to 29 and one aged 80 or older), the study analyzed two additional independent replicas of 1 million unique cDNA reads from the same blood draw. To avoid experimental bias, donors of different ages were distributed randomly across sequencing lanes. The paper's findings and limits, for the study overall: Estimates of total diversity based on one million sequenced T cells were regarded as lower bounds and as underestimates. Because profiling used bulk unsorted PBMCs, naive and antigen-experienced compartments could not be compared conclusively. A strong correlation was found between observed TCR beta diversity and the percentage of naive T cells measured by flow cytometry. Because donor CMV infection status was unknown, age-related changes in expanded clonotypes were potentially confounded. Compared with the aged group, the long-lived group had more naive CD4+ T cells, fewer expanded clones and increased TCR diversity, suggesting age selection. Observed TCR beta diversity per million T cells fell roughly linearly with age, and a significant reduction was already apparent by age approximately 41.

The library was built by means of 5' RACE. TCRdb shows the sequencer as Illumina HiSeq 2500. A second PCR of roughly 7 to 11 cycles was performed with a sample-barcoded 5' primer and a J-beta primer mix. A unique molecular identifier was introduced onto each TCR beta cDNA molecule by a template-switch 5' adaptor carrying 12 random nucleotides. At least 3 million CDR3-containing paired-end reads were obtained from each sample. First-strand cDNA was synthesized from all RNA with the Mint cDNA synthesis kit, primed by a TRBC-specific oligonucleotide. Following uracil-DNA glycosylase treatment, a first 18-cycle PCR with universal primers M1SS and BC2_uni_R was performed on all cDNA. Regarding the original processing steps: Normalization of each sample was performed by random selection of 1 million high-quality reads, each carrying a distinct molecular identifier. Instead of being binned into consensus sequences, reads that shared molecular identifiers were thrown out. CDR3 identification, clonotype clustering and error correction used MiTCR with a Q25 quality threshold and the strictest error-elimination algorithm. Lower-bound total TCR beta diversity was estimated with a nonparametric unseen species model using Euler transformation. In-frame beta chains were kept once TCRdb had trimmed the public reads at Q25 with fastp and called clones with MiXCR. Rows with a matching CDR3 protein are joined into one entry that keeps the most common DNA and genes. TCRdb, not the original authors, processed these V and J calls. This sample gives about 1.8 million distinct CDR3 sequences in total; just under 50% of them show up just once. The ten largest make up more than 2% of the sample.

The cysteine opens and the phenylalanine closes a CDR3 of 13 amino acids. The entry retains the CDR3 DNA only, 39 bases that are in frame from base 1. V sheds 2 bases and J sheds 10 bases, leaving 12 bases between their ends. Of note for this clonotype: Its target antigen remains unknown. Base qualities were left out, and no much larger clone turns up one base away.

Donors were a few dozen systemically healthy Caucasian individuals from Russia aged about 6 to 100 years. Ten milliliters of peripheral blood were drawn from each donor into EDTA-treated Vacutainer tubes. Ficoll-Paque density-gradient centrifugation was used to isolate PBMCs, with at least 6 million per sample. Trizol reagent was used to extract total RNA from the PBMCs, yielding at least 6 micrograms per sample. The percentages of naive CD45RAhigh/CD27high T cells were determined by flow cytometry on a PBMC aliquot from every donor. The receptor comes from a woman aged 40 to 50 in good health. Sequences were obtained from blood. This chain is built from TRBV12-3 or TRBV12-4 and TRBJ1-5; no D segment can be confidently identified. The DNA reads TGTGCCAGCAGTTTATGGTCTGGGGTACCCCAGCATTTT. Its translation reads: CASSLWSGVPQHF.